This T cell receptor beta chain emerged from a study of T cell responses to AZD1222 COVID-19 vaccine. This table comes from immunoSEQ multiplex PCR, and its TCRdb copy is limited to in-frame clones, with some not included. Among about 83,000 clones listed, approximately 90% were seen once. V was cut by 0 bases and J by 4 bases, with 15 bases left in between. The length of the CDR3 is 16 residues. Germline V gene sequence: CDR1 MRHNA, CDR2 SNTAGT. Sequenced material: peripheral blood, taken 28 days after the second AZD1222 dose. This rearrangement joins TRBV6-4 to TRBJ1-2; D is perhaps TRBD1 (5 bases). This clonotype originated in an adult who received the AZD1222 COVID-19 vaccine. The CDR3 protein is CASSDSYGGSFYGYTF. The DNA for the CDR3 is TGTGCCAGCAGTGACTCGTATGGGGGGAGTTTCTATGGCTACACCTTC.